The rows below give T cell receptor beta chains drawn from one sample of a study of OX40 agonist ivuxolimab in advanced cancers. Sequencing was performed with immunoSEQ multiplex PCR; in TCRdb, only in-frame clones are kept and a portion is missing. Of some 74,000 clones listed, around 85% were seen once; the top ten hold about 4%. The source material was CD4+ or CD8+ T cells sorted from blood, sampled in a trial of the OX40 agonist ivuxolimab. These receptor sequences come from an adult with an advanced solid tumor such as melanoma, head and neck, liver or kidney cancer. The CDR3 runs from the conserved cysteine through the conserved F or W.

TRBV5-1,CASSRPGLAGEDTQYF
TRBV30,CAWSDLDEKLFF
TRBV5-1,CASSFYRAGGKNIQYF
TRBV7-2,CASSQVLGDYGYTF
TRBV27,CASSFLTGVNQPQHF
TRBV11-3,CASSLRGSSYNEQFF
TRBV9,CASSAREFAGELFF
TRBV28,CASRPQGGNTEAFF
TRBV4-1,CASSQVGRTVYNEQFF
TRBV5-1,CASSPLTGDGYTF
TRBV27,CASSQGFSNQPQHF
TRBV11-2,CASSPPGIAGNNEQFF
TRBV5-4,CASSPGLAGSWDTGELFF
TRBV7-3,CASSQPPGNEQFF
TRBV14,CASSLLRPAETEAFF
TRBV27,CASSPGTSFHEQFF
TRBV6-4,CASSDQQGMTTEAFF
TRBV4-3,CASSRLHRQGNTDTQYF
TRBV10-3,CAISEYGTGTSGANVLTF
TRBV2,CASSEELRETQYF
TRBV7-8,CASSPFSPDRSGEQFF
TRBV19,CASTGRLNEQFF
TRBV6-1,CASSEGGRRNEQFF
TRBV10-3,CAIRRDQGTGELFF
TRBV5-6,CASSLDENEQYF
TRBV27,CASSPLADLSYEQYF
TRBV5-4,CASSLGHHQETQYF
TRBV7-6,CASSFGTGALREQYF
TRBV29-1,CSVGTGRVHEQYF
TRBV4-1,CASSRTGQGSNQPQHF
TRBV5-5,CASSFSGFGLDEQYF
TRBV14,CASSQDRGYSYNEQFF
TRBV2,CASRDWHSYEQYF
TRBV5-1,CASSRGTGEETQYF
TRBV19,CASSSTGGDYEQYF
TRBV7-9,CASSSTGTVRTGELFF
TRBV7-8,CASSLDGGNEKLFF
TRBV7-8,CASRPAPYLTGELFF
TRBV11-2,CASSLRLAGTYNEQFF
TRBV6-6,CASSYDGFSYEQYF
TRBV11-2,CASSLAGLSTDTQYF
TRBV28,CASETATDGLFF
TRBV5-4,CASSNHGLAGSTQYF
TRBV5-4,CASSMPGTPSYEQYF
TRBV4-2,CASSQASGTDGEKLFF
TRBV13,CASSTLRTGGYYEQYF
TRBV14,CATLDAETGDNSNQPQHF
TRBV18,CASSRDRNYEQYF
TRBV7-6,CASGRTHQETQYF
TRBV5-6,CASSLGGHPYNEQFF